The rows below give T cell receptor beta chains drawn from one sample of a study of blood T cells in healthy people across ages. In TCRdb, the 5' RACE reads were re-called with MiXCR into one record per CDR3 protein. The table lists hundreds of thousands of distinct CDR3 sequences, about half of them singletons. The sample consisted of blood. The source is a man aged 60-69 years in good health. Each CDR3 is given with its conserved first and last residue. D genes are given only for firm matches. Clone size is given for some rows only: seen once, a few or many times, or a class if the clone is expanded.

clone size	V gene	CDR3 length	J gene	D gene	CDR3 DNA	CDR3 protein
NA	TRBV7-9	13	TRBJ2-4	TRBD1	TGTGCCAGCAGCTTGCAGGGGGACGGCATTCAGTACTTC	CASSLQGDGIQYF
many	TRBV6-1	14	TRBJ2-6	NA	TGTGCCAGCAGTAGAGGGACTGGGGCCAACGTCCTGACTTTC	CASSRGTGANVLTF
NA	TRBV2	13	TRBJ1-1	TRBD1	TGTGCCAGCAGTGCGAGGGGGCTTACTGAAGCTTTCTTT	CASSARGLTEAFF
NA	TRBV3-1	13	TRBJ2-5	TRBD1	TGTGCCAGCAGCCAGAACAGGGGAGAGACCCAGTACTTC	CASSQNRGETQYF
few	TRBV20-1	16	TRBJ2-1	TRBD2	TGCAGTGCTAGAGCCGGAGGACTAGCGGGAGGAAGTGAGCAGTTCTTC	CSARAGGLAGGSEQFF
few	TRBV6-5	13	TRBJ2-5	TRBD1	TGTGCCAGCAGCAAGGACAGGGCGGAGACCCAGTACTTC	CASSKDRAETQYF
few	TRBV29-1	13	TRBJ2-7	NA	TGCAGCGCCTCGTCCCGGACCTCCTACGAGCAGTACTTC	CSASSRTSYEQYF
NA	TRBV29-1	15	TRBJ2-3	NA	TGCAGCGTTGAATTGGGGCAGGAGTACACAGATACGCAGTATTTT	CSVELGQEYTDTQYF
NA	TRBV20-1	14	TRBJ2-5	TRBD2	TGCAGCCCCGGACTAGCGGGGACCCAAGAGACCCAGTACTTC	CSPGLAGTQETQYF
NA	TRBV7-2	14	TRBJ2-1	NA	TGTGCCAGCAGCCCGAAGGGGGTTTACAATGAGCAGTTCTTC	CASSPKGVYNEQFF
many	TRBV15	18	TRBJ2-3	TRBD2	TGTGCCACCAGCAGAGGGGAGAGACTAGCGGGGATCACAGATACGCAGTATTTT	CATSRGERLAGITDTQYF
few	TRBV6-1	16	TRBJ2-6	NA	TGTGCCAGCACTGCGGAGGGGGTTACTGGGGCCAACGTCCTGACTTTC	CASTAEGVTGANVLTF
NA	TRBV6-5	13	TRBJ2-1	TRBD2	TGTGCCAGCAGGACTAGCGTGTACAATGAGCAGTTCTTC	CASRTSVYNEQFF
many	TRBV29-1	15	TRBJ2-7	TRBD1	TGCAGCGTTACCCCGGCAGGGGGTTCCTCCTACGAGCAGTACTTC	CSVTPAGGSSYEQYF
NA	TRBV5-6	12	TRBJ1-1	NA	TGTGCCAGCAGCCTCGGACAATTTGAAGCTTTCTTT	CASSLGQFEAFF
NA	TRBV20-1	14	TRBJ2-2	NA	TGCAGTGCCCCTCTCGATCAGAACACCGGGGAGCTGTTTTTT	CSAPLDQNTGELFF
NA	TRBV7-9	13	TRBJ1-5	TRBD1	TGTGCCAGCAGCCACGACAGGGACCAGCCCCAGCATTTT	CASSHDRDQPQHF
NA	TRBV12-3/TRBV12-4	15	TRBJ1-5	TRBD1	TGTGCCAGCAGTTTTGGCGGACAGGGTCGACAGCCCCAGCATTTT	CASSFGGQGRQPQHF
NA	TRBV29-1	13	TRBJ1-1	NA	TGCAGCGTCGCCCCCCGGGAAACCCTTGAAGCTTTCTTT	CSVAPRETLEAFF
NA	TRBV20-1	14	TRBJ2-5	NA	TGCAGTGCTACCCAGGGGGGGCCCTCGGAGGCGCAGTACTTC	CSATQGGPSEAQYF